The 18 T cell receptor beta chains presented below share a single source sample, sequenced in a study of control samples from healthy donors and cancer patients. Produced via immunoSEQ multiplex PCR; TCRdb's table is partial and in-frame only. The sample records under 95,000 clones, roughly 92% being singletons. Input material: blood. The source of these receptors is a woman younger than 45 in good health.

The J gene is TRBJ2-4, the V gene TRBV12-3 or TRBV12-4; D unresolved. The CDR3 extends over 12 amino acids. With 8 bases removed from V and 5 bases from J, the gap between germline ends came to 10 bases. CDR3 bases: TGTGCCAGCTCCCTTGCCGAAAACATTCAGTACTTC. This encodes CASSLAENIQYF.

V usage is TRBV18 and J usage is TRBJ1-2, with TRBD1 as a possible D gene (5 bases). This CDR3 spans 14 amino acids. The germline V gene encodes CDR1 KGHSH and CDR2 LQKENI. V shed 6 bases and J shed 8 bases, with 19 bases lying between them. CDR3 in amino acids: CASSPRGSWDGYTF. For the CDR3, the DNA is TGTGCCAGCTCCCCCCGCGGGTCTTGGGACGGCTACACCTTC. The full variable domain, rest sourced from reference TRBV18 and TRBJ1-2, is NAGVMQNPRHLVRRRGQEARLRCSPMKGHSHVYWYRQLPEEGLKFMVYLQKENIIDESGMPKERFSAEFPKEGPSILRIQQVVRGDSAAYFCASSPRGSWDGYTFGSGTRLTVV.

The chain uses TRBV19 and TRBJ1-3; weak D call: TRBD1 (6 bases). CDR3 size: 16 residues. The germline V and J ends were trimmed by 0 bases and 4 bases, with 13 bases remaining between them. Looked up from germline, CDR1 is LNHDA and CDR2 is SQIVND (reference sequence). CDR3 protein: CASSIDFGQRGNTIYF. The CDR3 coding sequence is TGTGCCAGTAGTATAGACTTTGGACAGAGGGGAAACACCATATATTTT.

The chain couples TRBV3-1 (or the pseudogene TRBV3-2) to TRBJ1-2; 9 nucleotides agree with TRBD1. The CDR3 spans 13 residues. J lost 7 bases, V lost 5 bases, and 5 bases had no gene match. Germline-derived CDR1 and CDR2 are LGHDT and YNNKEL (reference sequence). The CDR3 spells CASSIRTGAGYTF. The CDR3, as DNA: TGTGCCAGCAGCATACGGACAGGGGCTGGCTACACCTTC.

This clone was counted a single time. This sequence joins TRBV30 and TRBJ2-5; TRBD2 matches 8 bases. The CDR3 consists of 14 residues. Germline CDR1 reads GTSNPN; CDR2 reads SVGIG (reference sequence). The trim removed 4 bases at V and 4 bases at J, leaving 8 bases unmatched. CDR3 sequence: CAWNLGGAGETQYF. The CDR3 DNA is TGTGCCTGGAACCTCGGGGGGGCTGGAGAGACCCAGTACTTC.

The chain links TRBV2 to TRBJ1-5; D is possibly TRBD1 (6 bases). This CDR3 contains 13 residues. In germline, CDR1 is SNHLY, CDR2 FYNNEI. Trimming removed 7 bases at V and 3 bases at J, with 10 bases between. The DNA of the CDR3 is TGTGCCAGCAAAAGGGGGACCAATCAGCCCCAGCATTTT. It yields the protein CASKRGTNQPQHF. The full variable domain, completed using reference TRBV2 and TRBJ1-5, is EPEVTQTPSHQVTQMGQEVILRCVPISNHLYFYWYRQILGQKVEFLVSFYNNEISEKSEIFDDQFSVERPDGSNFTLKIRSTKLEDSAMYFCASKRGTNQPQHFGDGTRLSIL.

CDR3 loop: CASSSGSGSTEAFF. The CDR3 DNA is TGTGCCAGCAGTTCCGGGTCGGGCAGCACTGAAGCTTTCTTT. The chain is built from TRBV28 and TRBJ1-1; D unclear. Germline V gene data show CDR1 as MDHEN and CDR2 as SYDVKM. The V end was cut by 4 bases, the J end by 4 bases, with 13 bases between. This CDR3 contains 14 residues.

This chain connects TRBV3-1 (or the pseudogene TRBV3-2) to TRBJ1-2; 7 bases map to TRBD1. Germline lookup yields CDR1 LGHDT and CDR2 YNNKEL (reference sequence). Trimming at V came to 3 bases and at J to 7 bases, leaving 8 bases not matched to a gene. This CDR3 spans 14 amino acids. CDR3: CASSHSTGQGGYTF. The CDR3 coding sequence is TGTGCCAGCAGCCACTCGACAGGGCAGGGTGGCTACACCTTC.

The gene calls are TRBV10-3 and TRBJ1-1; no firm D call. Trimming pared 3 bases from V and 2 bases from J, leaving 1 base between. Germline V lookup: CDR1 ENHRY, CDR2 SYGVKD. CDR3 length: 11 residues. For the CDR3, the DNA is TGTGCCATCAGTGAAAACACTGAAGCTTTCTTT. Its protein is CAISENTEAFF.

V is TRBV7-9 and J is TRBJ1-3, with D perhaps matching TRBD1 (5 bases). The CDR3 contains 15 residues. The germline V and J ends were trimmed by 5 bases and 0 bases, with 11 bases remaining between them. CDR1 and CDR2 (germline): SEHNR, FQNEAQ (reference sequence). CDR3 protein: CASSARQLSGNTIYF. The DNA of the CDR3 is TGTGCCAGCAGCGCACGACAGCTCTCTGGAAACACCATATATTTT.

The chain uses TRBV10-3 and TRBJ2-3, with D perhaps matching TRBD2 (6 bases). The CDR3 loop spans 14 amino acids. CDR1 is ENHRY and CDR2 is SYGVKD in the germline V gene. The V end lost 6 bases, the J end lost 4 bases, and 14 bases lay between the germline ends. The CDR3 nucleotides are TGTGCCATCAGCCAATTGGGGGGAGCAGATACGCAGTATTTT. The encoded protein is CAISQLGGADTQYF.

The V gene is TRBV5-6, the J gene TRBJ1-6; D ambiguous. V gave up 4 bases and J gave up 10 bases, with 18 bases separating them. Germline V lookup: CDR1 SGHDT, CDR2 YYEEEE. This CDR3 spans 15 amino acids. CDR3 sequence (DNA): TGTGCCAGCAGCACCAGTGAGTCGCGCCGGTCACCCCTCCACTTT. It encodes CASSTSESRRSPLHF.

The J gene is TRBJ1-4, the V gene TRBV4-1; 7 nucleotides align to TRBD1. Germline values: CDR1 MGHRA, CDR2 YSYEKL. CDR3 length: 17 residues. Germline trimming cut 1 base from V and 7 bases from J; bases unmatched to any gene: 12. The CDR3 is CASSQGFNPDRVEKLFF. The DNA for the CDR3 is TGCGCCAGCAGCCAAGGATTTAACCCCGACAGGGTTGAAAAACTGTTTTTT.

The chain uses TRBV7-9 and TRBJ1-6; unclear D gene. This CDR3 has 11 amino acids. With 5 bases removed from V and 14 bases from J, the gap between germline ends came to 10 bases. Germline CDR1 reads SEHNR; CDR2 reads FQNEAQ (reference sequence). CDR3 in DNA: TGTGCCAGCAGCCCCTCCGGGACCCTCCACTTT. Its protein is CASSPSGTLHF.

The rearrangement links TRBV6-9 to TRBJ1-3, with D possibly matching TRBD1 (5 bases). V was pared by 8 bases and J by 0 bases, with 11 bases between. CDR3 length equals 14 residues. Germline CDR1 MNHGY, CDR2 SVAAGI. In nucleotides, the CDR3 is TGTGCCAGCGACAGCGAAGTCTCTGGAAACACCATATATTTT. It translates to CASDSEVSGNTIYF.

The count of this clone is one. The chain employs TRBV27 and TRBJ1-6; weak D call: TRBD1 (6 bases). CDR3 length: 14 amino acids. The germline CDR1 and CDR2 sequences are MNHEY and SMNVEV (reference sequence). V lost 7 bases to trimming and J lost 9 bases, with 16 bases between them. CDR3 amino acids: CASTPGSGASPLHF. The CDR3, as DNA: TGTGCCAGCACTCCGGGCTCAGGGGCTTCACCCCTCCACTTT.

This clone was detected once. The V gene is TRBV15, the J gene TRBJ1-1; TRBD1 agrees at 8 bases. The germline CDR1 and CDR2 sequences are LNHNV and YYDKDF (reference sequence). V lost 4 bases, J lost 0 bases, and 4 bases stayed unmatched. The CDR3 is 15 amino acids. Here the CDR3 DNA reads TGTGCCACCAGCAAAATGGACAGGGTGAACACTGAAGCTTTCTTT. Translated: CATSKMDRVNTEAFF.

V gene TRBV11-2 combines with J gene TRBJ2-7, with 9 bases matching TRBD1. V shed 1 base and J 5 bases; nucleotides not matched to a gene: 3. This CDR3 contains 14 residues. Per the germline V gene, CDR1 is SGHAT and CDR2 is FQNNGV. The CDR3 reads CASSLGTGVHEQYF. The CDR3 DNA reads TGTGCCAGCAGCTTAGGGACAGGGGTCCACGAGCAGTACTTC. The full variable domain, in which reference TRBV11-2 and TRBJ2-7 provide the parts outside the CDR3, is EAGVAQSPRYKIIEKRQSVAFWCNPISGHATLYWYQQILGQGPKLLIQFQNNGVVDDSQLPKDRFSAERLKGVDSTLKIQPAKLEDSAVYLCASSLGTGVHEQYFGPGTRLTVT.